These 30 T cell receptor beta chains share one sample of origin, sequenced in a study of T cells in Graves' hyperthyroidism and ophthalmopathy (dated by TCRdb to the late 2010s). The receptor library was made with multiplex PCR. Sequenced using an Illumina HiSeq 2000. The TCR beta CDR3 regions were amplified from RNA transcripts. A first-round RT-PCR of the TCR CDR3 used the HTBI primer set with the Qiagen OneStep RT-PCR kit. The public reads were run again by TCRdb, first through fastp at Q25 and then through MiXCR, and only productive beta chains were kept. Each entry is one CDR3 protein sequence, shown with its most common DNA and genes. A total of under 250,000 distinct CDR3 sequences appear in this sample, over 20% of them only once. The top ten clones comprise 30% to 40% of the sample. The specimen was blood. The receptors were gathered from a woman in her thirties or forties with Graves' ophthalmopathy.

J is TRBJ1-2 and V is TRBV12-3 or TRBV12-4; 9 positions match TRBD1. With V trimmed by 7 bases and J by 6 bases, 6 bases remained unmatched. This CDR3 has 13 amino acids. DNA of the CDR3: TGTGCCAGCACCCCGGGACAGGGTCATGGCTACACCTTC. It translates to CASTPGQGHGYTF.

This clonotype was seen ten or more times. The V call is TRBV7-3, the J call TRBJ2-2; no reliable D call. This CDR3 region has 13 residues. V lost 6 bases to trimming and J lost 0 bases, with 5 bases between them. Germline CDR1 reads SGHTA; CDR2 reads FQGTGA. CDR3 coding DNA: TGTGCCAGCAGACAGACGAACACCGGGGAGCTGTTTTTT. It translates to CASRQTNTGELFF. Based on the CDR3 plus reference TRBV7-3 and TRBJ2-2, the full variable domain is GAGVSQTPSNKVTEKGKYVELRCDPISGHTALYWYRQSLGQGPEFLIYFQGTGAADDSGLPNDRFFAVRPEGSVSTLKIQRTERGDSAVYLCASRQTNTGELFFGEGSRLTVL.

This clonotype was seen just once. V and J are TRBV6-1 and TRBJ1-5, with 9 bases matching TRBD1. V trimming: 6 bases; J trimming: 4 bases; junction bases outside the gene matches: 4. CDR3 size: 14 residues. Germline-derived CDR1 and CDR2 are MNHNS and SASEGT. CDR3 protein: CASRTGTGNQPQHF. CDR3 in DNA: TGTGCCAGCAGGACCGGGACAGGGAATCAGCCCCAGCATTTT.

In this sample, this clonotype turned up many times. The DNA of the CDR3 is TGTGCCACCCGGGACCCACCACATGGCTACACCTTC. As protein: CATRDPPHGYTF. The chain carries TRBV19 and TRBJ1-2; TRBD1 might be the D (5 bases). V was pared by 10 bases and J by 6 bases, with 15 bases between. Germline lookup yields CDR1 LNHDA and CDR2 SQIVND (reference sequence). The CDR3 loop spans 12 amino acids.

This clonotype was counted at least ten times. The chain employs TRBV20-1 and TRBJ2-5, with D uncertain. V lost 0 bases and J lost 0, with 8 bases in between. The CDR3 is 14 amino acids. Germline CDR1 and CDR2: DFQATT and SNEGSKA (reference sequence). The CDR3 region is CSARDQRYQETQYF. The DNA of the CDR3 is TGCAGTGCTAGAGATCAGCGCTACCAAGAGACCCAGTACTTC.

This clonotype was found once. The gene calls are TRBV6-1 and TRBJ2-7, with 8 bases fitting TRBD1. Germline V gene data show CDR1 as MNHNS and CDR2 as SASEGT. The CDR3 runs to 14 residues. The V and J ends lost 4 bases and 4 bases, in that order; junction bases with no gene match: 6. CDR3 in DNA: TGTGCCAGCAGTGCATACAGGGGGTCGTACGAGCAGTACTTC. Translated, it gives CASSAYRGSYEQYF.

This clonotype was seen ten or more times. The chain employs TRBV12-5 and TRBJ1-2; 8 bases are a match to TRBD1. The germline gives CDR1 LGHNT, CDR2 FRNRAP. The V and J ends lost 6 bases and 8 bases, in that order; junction bases with no gene match: 14. The CDR3 covers 15 residues. The CDR3 loop is CASGLGLDRAGGYTF. The CDR3 coding sequence is TGTGCTAGTGGCCTTGGATTGGACAGGGCGGGGGGCTACACCTTC.

The chain combines TRBV20-1 with TRBJ2-5; 7 positions agree with TRBD2. This CDR3 has 13 amino acids. The germline gives CDR1 DFQATT, CDR2 SNEGSKA (reference sequence). J gave up 2 bases and V 3 bases, and 3 bases lay outside the gene matches. In DNA form, the CDR3 reads TGCAGTGCTAGGTGGGGGGGTCAAGAGACCCAGTACTTC. This sequence encodes CSARWGGQETQYF.

The sample holds many counts of this clonotype. The gene calls are TRBV27 and TRBJ2-7; D could derive from TRBD1 or TRBD2 (5 bases each). The CDR3 contains 16 residues. CDR1 MNHEY and CDR2 SMNVEV come from the germline V gene (reference sequence). Trimming pared 3 bases from V and 0 bases from J, leaving 15 bases between. CDR3 bases: TGTGCCAGCAGTTTCTGTCCCGGGACGGACTCCTACGAGCAGTACTTC. Translated: CASSFCPGTDSYEQYF.

The table lists this clonotype with many counts. The chain links TRBV20-1 to TRBJ2-5; 7 bases map to TRBD1. CDR3 length equals 13 residues. Germline CDR1 DFQATT, CDR2 SNEGSKA (reference sequence). V trimming: 3 bases; J trimming: 4 bases; junction bases outside the gene matches: 5. DNA of the CDR3: TGCAGTGCTAGTGACAGGGCCCCAGAGACCCAGTACTTC. As protein: CSASDRAPETQYF.

This clonotype was recorded at least ten times. The rearrangement links TRBV2 to TRBJ1-1; tentatively, D is TRBD1 (6 bases). The V gene's germline CDR1 is SNHLY and CDR2 FYNNEI. The CDR3 is 12 amino acids. V lost 7 bases, J lost 5 bases, and 11 bases lay in between. The CDR3 DNA follows: TGTGCCAGCAACAGGGAGGGGACTGAAGCTTTCTTT. Translating it yields CASNREGTEAFF. Full variable domain (missing parts from reference TRBV2 and TRBJ1-1): EPEVTQTPSHQVTQMGQEVILRCVPISNHLYFYWYRQILGQKVEFLVSFYNNEISEKSEIFDDQFSVERPDGSNFTLKIRSTKLEDSAMYFCASNREGTEAFFGQGTRLTVV.

This clonotype was recorded many times. At one of its ends the junction is not consistent with the germline gene, which may arise from a read error. The chain links TRBV25-1 to TRBJ2-5; D remains unclear. Looked up from germline, CDR1 is MGHDK and CDR2 is SYGVNS. This CDR3 contains 14 residues. Here the CDR3 DNA reads TGTGCCGGCAGTGAATTCGGGCCCCAAGAGACCCAGTACTTC. Protein: CAGSEFGPQETQYF.

A word on this clonotype: A much larger clone differs by one base, so this may be a read error. The rearrangement links TRBV28 to TRBJ2-1, with 8 positions matching TRBD2. Germline CDR1 is MDHEN and CDR2 is SYDVKM. The CDR3 extends over 16 amino acids. CDR3 bases: TGTGCCAGCAGTCCTGTAGCGGGGAGCTCCTACAATGAGCAGATCTTC. This translates into CASSPVAGSSYNEQIF.

The CDR3 is CSANGGQGITAFF. The CDR3 bases are TGCAGTGCTAACGGGGGACAGGGAATTACAGCTTTCTTT. This chain links TRBV20-1 with TRBJ1-1; TRBD1 agrees at 9 bases. Germline assignment: CDR1 DFQATT and CDR2 SNEGSKA (reference sequence). V shed 4 bases and J 10 bases; nucleotides not matched to a gene: 10. This CDR3 spans 13 amino acids.

This clonotype was counted ten times or more. CDR3: CDDNGHGDSPLHF. The CDR3 coding sequence is TGTGACGACAACGGGCATGGCGATTCACCCCTCCACTTT. The rearrangement uses TRBV6-5 and TRBJ1-6; D not certain. Germline V gives CDR1 MNHEY, CDR2 SVGAGI. The CDR3 is made up of 13 amino acids.

V and J are TRBV19 and TRBJ1-1; 10 bases agree with TRBD1. The V and J ends lost 3 bases and 0 bases, in that order; junction bases with no gene match: 4. CDR1 and CDR2 from the germline V gene are LNHDA and SQIVND (reference sequence). CDR3 length: 16 residues. CDR3 DNA: TGTGCCAGTAGTATCGGACAGGGGGTTATGAACACTGAAGCTTTCTTT. It is translated as CASSIGQGVMNTEAFF.

This clonotype appeared many times. V gene TRBV28 combines with J gene TRBJ2-5; D ambiguous. This CDR3 comprises 9 residues. V lost 6 bases, J lost 12 bases, and 8 bases lay in between. From germline, CDR1 is MDHEN and CDR2 SYDVKM. CDR3 in DNA: TGTGCCAGCAGACGGCCGGAGTACTTC. Translated: CASRRPEYF.

The rearrangement uses TRBV5-4 and TRBJ2-2; 12 bases are a match to TRBD1. Germline assignment: CDR1 SGHNT and CDR2 YYREEE (reference sequence). V shed 6 bases, J shed 3 bases, and the junction held 6 bases outside the gene matches. The CDR3 length is 16 residues. The CDR3 bases are TGTGCCAGCAACCCCGGGACAGGGGGCGACACCGGGGAGCTGTTTTTT. The encoded protein is CASNPGTGGDTGELFF. The complete variable domain, with remaining parts taken from reference TRBV5-4 and TRBJ2-2, reads ETGVTQSPTHLIKTRGQQVTLRCSSQSGHNTVSWYQQALGQGPQFIFQYYREEENGRGNFPPRFSGLQFPNYSSELNVNALELDDSALYLCASNPGTGGDTGELFFGEGSRLTVL.

This clonotype has ten or more counts. The CDR3 DNA reads as TGTGCCAACGAAGAGACAGGGAATAGCTATGGCTACACCTTC. Translating it yields CANEETGNSYGYTF. The gene calls are TRBV12-3 or TRBV12-4 and TRBJ1-2, with TRBD1 matching 7 bases. J lost 4 bases, V lost 10 bases, and 12 bases had no gene match. CDR3 length: 14 amino acids.

This clonotype was seen at least ten times. The chain couples TRBV20-1 to TRBJ2-5, with 10 positions matching TRBD2. Looked up from germline, CDR1 is DFQATT and CDR2 is SNEGSKA (reference sequence). The ends lost 2 bases at V and 5 bases at J; junction bases unmatched: 8. The CDR3 is 15 residues long. The CDR3 sequence: CSARRLAGDAETQYF. Written as DNA, the CDR3 is TGCAGTGCTAGACGGCTAGCGGGAGATGCGGAGACCCAGTACTTC.

This clonotype came up many times. This chain joins TRBV28 and TRBJ1-2; no reliable D call. The CDR3 is made up of 12 amino acids. The germline CDR1 and CDR2 sequences are MDHEN and SYDVKM. With 2 bases removed from V and 7 bases from J, the gap between germline ends came to 8 bases. The CDR3 is CASSLRWGGYTF. The CDR3 bases are TGTGCCAGCAGTTTAAGATGGGGTGGCTACACCTTC.

This clonotype was seen at least ten times. The chain combines TRBV7-9 with TRBJ2-2, with 9 bases aligning to TRBD1. V lost 5 bases, J lost 0 bases, and 4 bases stayed unmatched. Germline CDR1 and CDR2: SEHNR and FQNEAQ (reference sequence). The CDR3 sequence is 16 residues long. In DNA, the CDR3 is TGTGCCAGCAGCACTCGACAGGGGGCGAACACCGGGGAGCTGTTTTTT. Translated, it gives CASSTRQGANTGELFF.

In its sample, this clonotype was seen many times. The germline gene is not matched at one end of the junction; a read error may be the cause. This chain uses TRBV11-3 with TRBJ2-1, with unresolved D. Per the germline V gene, CDR1 is SGHNT and CDR2 is YENEEA. This CDR3 comprises 9 residues. The CDR3 nucleotides are TGCGCGGCCCGGAGTGAGCAGTTCTTC. Translated: CAARSEQFF. Based on the CDR3 plus reference TRBV11-3 and TRBJ2-1, the full variable domain is EAGVVQSPRYKIIEKKQPVAFWCNPISGHNTLYWYLQNLGQGPELLIRYENEEAVDDSQLPKDRFSAERLKGVDSTLKIQPAELGDSAVYLCAARSEQFFGPGTRLTVL.

The CDR3 nucleotides read TGTGCCACCAGCAGAGATCGGTACACCGGGGAGCTGTTTTTT. Protein: CATSRDRYTGELFF. The chain combines TRBV15 with TRBJ2-2, with unresolved D. Germline V gene data show CDR1 as LNHNV and CDR2 as YYDKDF (reference sequence). This CDR3 is built from 14 residues. V lost 0 bases and J lost 3, with 5 bases in between.

Ten or more counts support this clonotype. This chain links TRBV15 with TRBJ2-7; 12 positions match TRBD2. The CDR3 is made up of 16 amino acids. In germline, CDR1 is LNHNV, CDR2 YYDKDF (reference sequence). Trimming removed 0 bases from V and 7 bases from J; junction bases left unmatched: 7. The CDR3: CATSRDRTSGIWEQYF. For the CDR3, the DNA is TGTGCCACCAGCAGAGATCGGACTAGCGGGATTTGGGAGCAGTACTTC. Combining the CDR3 with reference TRBV15 and TRBJ2-7 gives the whole variable domain DAMVIQNPRYQVTQFGKPVTLSCSQTLNHNVMYWYQQKSSQAPKLLFHYYDKDFNNEADTPDNFQSRRPNTSFCFLDIRSPGLGDTAMYLCATSRDRTSGIWEQYFGPGTRLTVT.

The chain is built from TRBV6-1 and TRBJ1-1; D is uncertain. V dropped 5 bases and J dropped 4 bases, with 14 bases sitting between them. CDR3 length: 14 amino acids. Germline V lookup: CDR1 MNHNS, CDR2 SASEGT. The CDR3: CASSQTMDGTEAFF. CDR3 nucleotides: TGTGCCAGCAGTCAAACAATGGACGGCACTGAAGCTTTCTTT.

This clonotype appeared a few times. This sequence joins TRBV6-2 or TRBV6-3 and TRBJ2-5; possibly TRBD2 for D (5 bases). The CDR3 has 12 residues. The germline V gene encodes CDR1 MNHEY and CDR2 SVGEGT. Trimming left V 6 bases short and J 9 bases short, with 14 bases between. Written as DNA, the CDR3 is TGTGCCAGCAGCTACCCCACGGAGGCCCAGTACTTC. Protein: CASSYPTEAQYF.

In its sample, this clonotype was seen many times. The chain has TRBV19 and TRBJ1-1; D call uncertain. Germline lookup yields CDR1 LNHDA and CDR2 SQIVND (reference sequence). CDR3 length equals 12 residues. V lost 5 bases and J 6 bases, leaving 10 bases between the germline ends. The chain's CDR3 is CASSARVPEAFF. The CDR3, as DNA: TGTGCCAGTAGTGCAAGGGTACCTGAAGCTTTCTTT.

This clonotype was picked up a small number of times. This chain connects TRBV20-1 to TRBJ1-2; no reliable D call. The CDR3 runs 13 residues. Trimming removed 6 bases at V and 5 bases at J, with 16 bases between. Germline V gene lookup returns CDR1 DFQATT and CDR2 SNEGSKA (reference sequence). CDR3 loop: CSAGKMVTYGYTF. DNA of the CDR3: TGCAGTGCAGGGAAAATGGTCACTTATGGCTACACCTTC.

This chain joins TRBV5-6 and TRBJ1-3; the D is unclear. The CDR3 consists of 16 residues. The V gene lost 3 bases and the J gene lost 3 bases, with 16 bases spanning the gap. Germline CDR1 SGHDT, CDR2 YYEEEE. For the CDR3, the DNA is TGTGCCAGCAGCTCAACCCTTTATTATCTTGGAAACACCATATATTTT. Amino acid sequence: CASSSTLYYLGNTIYF.